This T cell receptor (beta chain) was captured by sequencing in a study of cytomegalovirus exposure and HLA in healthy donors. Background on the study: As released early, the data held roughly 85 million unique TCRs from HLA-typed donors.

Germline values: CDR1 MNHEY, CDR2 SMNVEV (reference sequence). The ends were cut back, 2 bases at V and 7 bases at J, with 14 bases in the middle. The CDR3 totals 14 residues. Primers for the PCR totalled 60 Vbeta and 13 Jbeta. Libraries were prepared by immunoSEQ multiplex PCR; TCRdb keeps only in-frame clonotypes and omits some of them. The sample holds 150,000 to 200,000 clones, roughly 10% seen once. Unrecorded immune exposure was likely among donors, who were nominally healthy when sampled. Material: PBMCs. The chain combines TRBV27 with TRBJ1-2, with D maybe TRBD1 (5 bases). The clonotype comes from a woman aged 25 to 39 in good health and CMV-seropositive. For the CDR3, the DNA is TGTGCCAGCAGTTTAATGCGGGGCCGGGGTGGCTACACCTTC. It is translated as CASSLMRGRGGYTF.